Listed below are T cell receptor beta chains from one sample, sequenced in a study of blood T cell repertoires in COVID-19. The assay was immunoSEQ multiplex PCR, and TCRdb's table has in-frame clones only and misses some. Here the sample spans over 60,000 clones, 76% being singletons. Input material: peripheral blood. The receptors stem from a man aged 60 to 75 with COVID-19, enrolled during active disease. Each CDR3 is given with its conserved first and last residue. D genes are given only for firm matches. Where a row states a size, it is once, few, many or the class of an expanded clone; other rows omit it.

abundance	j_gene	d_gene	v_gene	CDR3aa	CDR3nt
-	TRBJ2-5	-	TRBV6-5	CASRRVAAQETQYF	TGTGCCAGCAGAAGGGTAGCGGCCCAAGAGACCCAGTACTTC
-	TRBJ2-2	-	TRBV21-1	CASSSPDFAVNTGELFF	TGTGCCAGCAGCAGCCCCGATTTCGCAGTGAACACCGGGGAGCTGTTTTTT
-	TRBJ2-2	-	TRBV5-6	CASRGGEWVTGELFF	TGTGCCAGCCGTGGCGGGGAATGGGTCACCGGGGAGCTGTTTTTT
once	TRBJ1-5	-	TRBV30	CAWGRSSNQPQHF	TGTGCCTGGGGTAGAAGTAGCAATCAGCCCCAGCATTTT
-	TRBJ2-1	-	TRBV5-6	CASSLGANEQFF	TGTGCCAGCAGCTTGGGGGCAAATGAGCAGTTCTTC
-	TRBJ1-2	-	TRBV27	CASSFRGKDGYTF	TGTGCCAGCAGTTTTCGGGGGAAGGATGGCTACACCTTC
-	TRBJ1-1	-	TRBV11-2	CASSPPGQMNTEAFF	TGTGCCAGCAGCCCTCCCGGACAGATGAACACTGAAGCTTTCTTT
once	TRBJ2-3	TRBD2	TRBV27	CASNPTTSGSTDTQYF	TGTGCCAGCAACCCTACGACTAGCGGGAGCACAGATACGCAGTATTTT
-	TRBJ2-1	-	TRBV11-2	CASSLGHNNEQFF	TGTGCCAGCAGCTTAGGACACAACAATGAGCAGTTCTTC
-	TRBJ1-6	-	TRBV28	CASSLVQASPLHF	TGTGCCAGCAGTTTGGTCCAGGCTTCACCCCTCCACTTT
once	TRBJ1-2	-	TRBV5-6	CASSGAGKHYGYTF	TGTGCCAGCAGCGGGGCCGGAAAGCACTATGGCTACACCTTC
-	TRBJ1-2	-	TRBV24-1	CATSDLWGAGYTF	TGTGCCACCAGTGATTTATGGGGCGCCGGCTACACCTTC
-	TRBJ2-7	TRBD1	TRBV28	CASSSTGTGGIKQYF	TGTGCCAGCAGTTCGACCGGGACAGGGGGAATTAAGCAGTACTTC
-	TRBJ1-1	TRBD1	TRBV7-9	CASTKTGELHTEAFF	TGTGCCAGCACCAAGACAGGGGAACTCCACACTGAAGCTTTCTTT
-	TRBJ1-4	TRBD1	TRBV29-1	CSARRGATNEKLFF	TGCAGCGCCCGCAGGGGGGCAACTAATGAAAAACTGTTTTTT
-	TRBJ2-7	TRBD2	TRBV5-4	CASSLELAGGPNEQYF	TGTGCCAGCAGCTTGGAACTAGCGGGGGGCCCGAACGAGCAGTACTTC
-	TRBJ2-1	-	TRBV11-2	CASSFYGEYNEQFF	TGTGCCAGCAGCTTCTACGGGGAATACAATGAGCAGTTCTTC
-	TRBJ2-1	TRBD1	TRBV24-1	CATGRGTGFNEQFF	TGTGCCACCGGCCGGGGGACAGGGTTCAATGAGCAGTTCTTC
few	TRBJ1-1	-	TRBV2	CASSEWLANTEAFF	TGTGCCAGCAGTGAATGGTTAGCGAACACTGAAGCTTTCTTT
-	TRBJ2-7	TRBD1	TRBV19	CASSIGYRGHYEQYF	TGTGCCAGTAGTATAGGCTACAGGGGGCACTACGAGCAGTACTTC
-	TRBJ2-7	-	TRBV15	CATSRAGYEQYF	TGTGCCACCAGCAGAGCAGGGTACGAGCAGTACTTC
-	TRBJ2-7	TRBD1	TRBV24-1	CATRQGVVNEQYF	TGTGCCACCAGACAGGGGGTTGTCAACGAGCAGTACTTC
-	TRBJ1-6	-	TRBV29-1	CSVEGGSGPLHF	TGCAGCGTTGAAGGCGGGTCCGGACCCCTCCACTTT
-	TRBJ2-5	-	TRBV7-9	CASSTGTRWGETQYF	TGTGCCAGCAGCACAGGAACGAGATGGGGAGAGACCCAGTACTTC
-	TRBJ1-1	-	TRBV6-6	CASRARRSNTEAFF	TGTGCCAGCCGGGCCAGGAGGTCGAACACTGAAGCTTTCTTT
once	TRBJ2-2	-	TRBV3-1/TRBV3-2	CASSPQGTDTGELFF	TGTGCCAGCAGCCCACAGGGTACAGACACCGGGGAGCTGTTTTTT
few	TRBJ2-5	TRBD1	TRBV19	CASHGGQGGETQYF	TGTGCCAGTCACGGCGGACAGGGTGGGGAGACCCAGTACTTC
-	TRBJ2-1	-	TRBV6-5	CASSYFYTDSSNEQFF	TGTGCCAGCAGTTACTTTTATACAGACAGTTCCAATGAGCAGTTCTTC
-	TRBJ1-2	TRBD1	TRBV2	CASKTTGDYGYTF	TGTGCCAGCAAAACGACAGGGGACTATGGCTACACCTTC
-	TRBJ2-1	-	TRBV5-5	CASTRSFAENEQFF	TGTGCCAGCACCCGTAGTTTCGCTGAGAATGAGCAGTTCTTC
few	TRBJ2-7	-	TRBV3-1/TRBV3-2	CASSPTLDTLEQYF	TGTGCCAGCAGCCCAACCCTGGACACTCTGGAGCAGTACTTC
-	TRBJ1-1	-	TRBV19	CASSIGQANTEAFF	TGTGCCAGTAGTATTGGGCAGGCTAACACTGAAGCTTTCTTT
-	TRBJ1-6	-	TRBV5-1	CASSLTTNSPLHF	TGCGCCAGCAGCCTAACTACCAATTCACCCCTCCACTTT
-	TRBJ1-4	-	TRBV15	CATSRDWGRKELFF	TGTGCCACCAGCAGAGATTGGGGCCGAAAGGAACTGTTTTTT
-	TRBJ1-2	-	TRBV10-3	CAISEGGRGIYGYTF	TGTGCCATCAGTGAGGGTGGCAGGGGTATCTATGGCTACACCTTC
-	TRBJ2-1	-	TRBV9	CASSVGPGRQSTYNEQFF	TGTGCCAGCAGCGTAGGTCCAGGAAGACAGTCCACCTACAATGAGCAGTTCTTC
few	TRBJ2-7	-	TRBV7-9	CASSWAGIHEQYF	TGTGCCAGCAGCTGGGCAGGGATCCACGAGCAGTACTTC
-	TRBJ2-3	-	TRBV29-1	CSVKKQGTDTQYF	TGCAGCGTTAAGAAGCAGGGCACAGATACGCAGTATTTT
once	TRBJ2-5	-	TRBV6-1	CASSVVHSLSGETQYF	TGTGCCAGCAGTGTCGTTCACTCCCTAAGCGGTGAGACCCAGTACTTC
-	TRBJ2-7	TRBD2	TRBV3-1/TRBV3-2	CASSGTSGGYEQYF	TGTGCCAGCAGCGGGACTAGCGGGGGCTACGAGCAGTACTTC
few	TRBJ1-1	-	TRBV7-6	CASSPWGGRDGTEAFF	TGTGCCAGCAGCCCATGGGGAGGTAGGGACGGCACTGAAGCTTTCTTT